These 24 T cell receptor beta chains originate from one sample sequenced in a study of response to subunit inactivated influenza vaccine. TCRdb used MiXCR to reprocess the RT-PCR reads, holding one entry per CDR3 protein. Of more than 550,000 distinct CDR3 sequences detected, 12% appear once; the ten largest clones hold 10%. Sequenced material: PBMCs from blood, taken on the day of vaccination. The receptors stem from a man aged 50 or older who received an inactivated influenza vaccine.

This clonotype turned up a few times. This chain connects TRBV12-3 or TRBV12-4 to TRBJ2-6; 11 nucleotides agree with TRBD2. Unmatched junction bases numbered 10, after V lost 1 base and J lost 2 bases. The CDR3 runs to 20 residues. The DNA for the CDR3 is TGTGCCAGCAGTTTAGAGTCCCCACTAGCGGGAGTAGCTGGGGCCAACGTCCTGACTTTC. It translates to CASSLESPLAGVAGANVLTF.

This clonotype was seen only a few times. The J gene is TRBJ2-5, the V gene TRBV20-1, with 9 bases aligning to TRBD2. This CDR3 region has 15 residues. V gave up 2 bases and J gave up 4 bases; unmatched junction bases: 8. Germline CDR1 reads DFQATT; CDR2 reads SNEGSKA (reference sequence). CDR3 in amino acids: CSARNPSGALETQYF. CDR3 DNA: TGCAGTGCTAGAAATCCTAGCGGGGCACTAGAGACCCAGTACTTC.

The rearrangement uses TRBV24-1 and TRBJ2-5, with 7 bases aligning to TRBD2. V gave up 4 bases and J gave up 3 bases; unmatched junction bases: 7. The length of the CDR3 is 15 residues. From germline, CDR1 is KGHDR and CDR2 SFDVKD. CDR3 sequence reads: CATSESGTIEETQYF. DNA for the CDR3: TGTGCCACCAGTGAGTCGGGGACTATTGAAGAGACCCAGTACTTC.

The chain uses TRBV13 and TRBJ2-3; unclear D gene. Germline-derived CDR1 and CDR2 are PRHDT and FYEKMQ (reference sequence). The CDR3 contains 12 residues. V was trimmed by 5 bases and J by 4 bases, leaving 7 bases between them. The CDR3 sequence is CASSMQPDTQYF. As DNA, the CDR3 is TGTGCCAGCAGCATGCAGCCAGATACGCAGTATTTT. Together with reference TRBV13 and TRBJ2-3, the CDR3 gives the full variable domain: AAGVIQSPRHLIKEKRETATLKCYPIPRHDTVYWYQQGPGQDPQFLISFYEKMQSDKGSIPDRFSAQQFSDYHSELNMSSLELGDSALYFCASSMQPDTQYFGPGTRLTVL.

The table lists this clonotype with a few counts. The genes are TRBV2 and TRBJ2-7; TRBD1 agrees at 10 bases. The germline CDR1 and CDR2 sequences are SNHLY and FYNNEI. V was pared by 8 bases and J by 1 base, with 8 bases of the junction left unmatched. The CDR3 runs to 15 residues. CDR3 nucleotides: TGTGCCAGCGCCGCGACAGGGGGCTTGTCCTACGAGCAGTACTTC. Translation: CASAATGGLSYEQYF.

This clonotype has a count of ten or more. This chain connects TRBV20-1 to TRBJ2-1, with a tentative D call TRBD2 (5 bases). The V gene's germline CDR1 is DFQATT and CDR2 SNEGSKA (reference sequence). Deletions cut 3 bases from V and 0 bases from J, with 15 bases between. This CDR3 contains 16 residues. DNA for the CDR3: TGCAGTGCTAGTCAGGCTGAAGCGGACTCCTACAATGAGCAGTTCTTC. This encodes CSASQAEADSYNEQFF.

This clonotype was counted many times. The rearrangement joins TRBV28 to TRBJ2-7; 7 bases fit TRBD2. Germline CDR1 MDHEN, CDR2 SYDVKM. V shed 3 bases and J 0 bases; nucleotides not matched to a gene: 8. CDR3 length: 16 amino acids. This CDR3 reads CASSFHLAANSYEQYF. The CDR3 coding sequence is TGTGCCAGCAGTTTCCATCTAGCGGCGAACTCCTACGAGCAGTACTTC.

This clonotype was observed many times. The CDR3: CASSQAVAGVNEQFF. The DNA of the CDR3 is TGCGCCAGCAGCCAAGCGGTAGCGGGGGTCAATGAGCAGTTCTTC. The V call is TRBV4-1, the J call TRBJ2-1; 9 positions agree with TRBD2. This CDR3 spans 15 amino acids. Germline CDR1 reads MGHRA; CDR2 reads YSYEKL. V was pared by 1 base and J by 6 bases, with 4 bases of the junction left unmatched.

The gene calls are TRBV7-2 and TRBJ1-1; no clear D. CDR3 length: 15 residues. The V gene's germline CDR1 is SGHTA and CDR2 FQGNSA. Trimming shortened V by 2 bases and J by 0 bases, and 10 bases separated the two germline ends. CDR3 coding DNA: TGTGCCAGCAGCTTAAGACGGACCATGAACACTGAAGCTTTCTTT. This sequence encodes CASSLRRTMNTEAFF.

In this sample, this clonotype turned up a few times. The chain has TRBV20-1 and TRBJ1-1, with 9 bases matching TRBD1. CDR3 length: 12 amino acids. Per germline, CDR1 DFQATT and CDR2 SNEGSKA (reference sequence). Germline trimming cut 6 bases from V and 5 bases from J; bases unmatched to any gene: 4. The CDR3 protein is CSAEQGATEAFF. CDR3 nucleotides: TGCAGTGCAGAACAGGGGGCTACTGAAGCTTTCTTT.

In this sample, this clonotype turned up a few times. The rearrangement uses TRBV11-2 and TRBJ2-6; D is possibly TRBD1 or TRBD2 (5 bases each). Germline CDR1 SGHAT, CDR2 FQNNGV. This CDR3 region has 20 residues. V was clipped by 4 bases and J by 0 bases, with 22 bases between them. The chain's CDR3 is CASSYRTGTAFFSGANVLTF. In DNA, the CDR3 is TGTGCCAGCAGCTATCGAACCGGGACGGCTTTTTTCTCTGGGGCCAACGTCCTGACTTTC.

In this sample, this clonotype turned up a few times. The chain employs TRBV28 and TRBJ2-2; D unresolved. Germline V gene sequence: CDR1 MDHEN, CDR2 SYDVKM. V was cut by 3 bases and J by 0 bases, with 14 bases left in between. This CDR3 region has 17 residues. This chain's CDR3 is CASSFVLGRSNTGELFF. DNA of the CDR3: TGTGCCAGCAGTTTTGTCTTAGGTCGATCGAACACCGGGGAGCTGTTTTTT.

The chain has TRBV7-2 and TRBJ2-7; TRBD2 matches at 9 bases. Germline V gene sequence: CDR1 SGHTA, CDR2 FQGNSA. The CDR3 has 15 amino acids. The V gene end was trimmed by 5 bases and the J gene end by 1 base; junction bases not matched to a gene: 6. CDR3 loop: CASSVGLARSYEQYF. The CDR3 DNA sequence: TGTGCCAGCAGCGTCGGACTAGCGCGGTCCTACGAGCAGTACTTC.

This clonotype was picked up many times. The chain recombines TRBV12-3 or TRBV12-4 with TRBJ1-6, with D tentatively TRBD1 (6 bases). V lost 6 bases, J lost 11 bases, and 14 bases lay in between. The CDR3 contains 13 residues. The CDR3 spells CASSRDKSAPLHF. CDR3 DNA sequence: TGTGCCAGCAGCCGGGACAAATCGGCACCCCTCCACTTT.

The rearrangement uses TRBV12-3 or TRBV12-4 and TRBJ2-7; either TRBD1 or TRBD2 may supply D (6 bases each). Trimming removed 5 bases at V and 6 bases at J, with 20 bases between. The CDR3 is 15 amino acids. In nucleotides, the CDR3 is TGTGCCAGCAGTCGGGGGCCCTCTGGGGGGATCGAGCAGTACTTC. This encodes CASSRGPSGGIEQYF.

The gene calls are TRBV6-7 and TRBJ2-4; 8 bases match TRBD2. Being an ORF, TRBV6-7 has a function that is uncertain. The CDR3 runs 16 residues. CDR3 sequence: CARKSLLAVIADIQYF. Written as DNA, the CDR3 is TGTGCTAGGAAAAGTTTACTAGCGGTAATTGCGGACATTCAGTACTTC.

This clonotype was counted a few times. CDR3 in DNA: TGTGCCAGCAGCCAAGTCGGGTCGGGGGAGACCCAGTACTTC. Translating gives CASSQVGSGETQYF. The chain links TRBV4-2 to TRBJ2-5; D may be TRBD2 (5 bases). The CDR3 has 14 residues. The germline V gene encodes CDR1 LGHNA and CDR2 YNFKEQ. V lost 1 base to trimming and J lost 5 bases, with 11 bases between them.

This clonotype appeared many times. The chain combines TRBV10-3 with TRBJ1-1; D ambiguous. There are 15 residues in the CDR3. The germline V gene encodes CDR1 ENHRY and CDR2 SYGVKD. V was pared by 3 bases and J by 4 bases, with 15 bases between. DNA of the CDR3: TGTGCCATCAGTGACGGCGTGGGGAAGAGCACTGAAGCTTTCTTT. Protein sequence: CAISDGVGKSTEAFF.

The sample holds many counts of this clonotype. No DNA is shown, since the ends of the CDR3 on it are uncertain; the CDR3 is the one TCRdb lists. This chain connects TRBV6-2 or TRBV6-3 to TRBJ2-3. The CDR3 sequence runs 12 residues, both termini included. Germline values: CDR1 MNHEY, CDR2 SVGEGT. CDR3 loop: CASSSSLDTQYF.

This clonotype has just a few counts. The chain recombines TRBV9 with TRBJ1-2; D possibly corresponds to TRBD1 (6 bases). Looked up from germline, CDR1 is SGDLS and CDR2 is YYNGEE. The CDR3 is 14 amino acids. V was trimmed by 2 bases and J by 6 bases, leaving 14 bases between them. The CDR3: CASSVPGAGDGYTF. The CDR3 DNA follows: TGTGCCAGCAGCGTCCCGGGGGCAGGGGATGGCTACACCTTC.

This clonotype has more than one count but fewer than ten. J is TRBJ2-5 and V is TRBV12-3 or TRBV12-4; 8 nucleotides match TRBD1. V lost 4 bases and J lost 5; bases outside the gene matches: 9. This CDR3 is 15 amino acids long. The DNA for the CDR3 is TGTGCCAGCAGTTCCCGTAGGACAGGGAGGGAGACCCAGTACTTC. This gives the protein CASSSRRTGRETQYF.

This chain uses TRBV7-2 with TRBJ2-5, with D possibly TRBD1 on 6 matching bases. Trimming cost V 6 bases and J 7 bases, with 12 bases left between them. The CDR3 has 12 amino acids. Germline V lookup: CDR1 SGHTA, CDR2 FQGNSA. The CDR3 nucleotides are TGTGCCAGCAGAGTCCTACAGGGGACCCAGTACTTC. Translation: CASRVLQGTQYF.

In its sample, this clonotype was seen a few times. The CDR3 nucleotides are TGTGCCACCAGTGGTCCAGCAGCTAGCACAGATACGCAGTATTTT. Its translation: CATSGPAASTDTQYF. The rearrangement links TRBV24-1 to TRBJ2-3; no reliable D call. CDR1 is KGHDR and CDR2 is SFDVKD in the germline V gene. Between the trimmed V and J ends, which lost 5 bases and 0 bases, there was a span of 11 bases. The CDR3 runs 15 residues.

The chain links TRBV6-5 to TRBJ2-1; D tentatively reads TRBD1 or TRBD2 (6 bases each). V lost 3 bases and J 8 bases, leaving 14 bases between the germline ends. The CDR3 is 14 amino acids. Germline V lookup: CDR1 MNHEY, CDR2 SVGAGI. The chain's CDR3 is CASSYGGRIDEQFF. The CDR3 DNA sequence: TGTGCCAGCAGTTATGGGGGGCGAATTGATGAGCAGTTCTTC.